The rows below give T cell receptor beta chains drawn from one sample of a study of cytomegalovirus exposure and HLA in healthy donors. This table comes from immunoSEQ multiplex PCR, and its TCRdb copy is limited to in-frame clones, with some not included. The sample consists of about 120,000 clones, about 79% of them appearing once. Sequencing used PBMCs. The source of these receptors is a woman in her late teens or twenties in good health and CMV-seropositive. The conserved cysteine and the conserved F or W are not part of the CDR3 here. D genes are given only for firm matches.

j_call d_call v_call cdr3_aa
TRBJ1-3 NA TRBV7-6 ASSLGLRQSGNTIY
TRBJ2-7 TRBD1 TRBV18 ASSKGQGHSYEQY
TRBJ2-7 NA TRBV5-1 ASSPSTAEYEQY
TRBJ2-7 NA TRBV5-1 ASSLAAGTYEQY
NA TRBD2 TRBV9 ASSGLTSGSEYEQY
TRBJ2-5 NA TRBV11-1 ASSIGTSETQY
TRBJ2-3 NA TRBV5-1 ASSFGGRSTDTQY
TRBJ1-1 NA TRBV25-1 ATSLRGLNTEAF
TRBJ1-1 NA TRBV5-1 ASSLEGVEAF
TRBJ1-5 TRBD1 TRBV7-6 ASSLGTGRNQPQH
TRBJ2-5 TRBD2 TRBV30 AWAGGETQY
TRBJ1-1 TRBD1 TRBV2 ASSLTGGTEAF
TRBJ1-5 NA TRBV28 ASSRPFPGGSNQPQH
TRBJ2-5 TRBD2 TRBV15 ATSPGLAGEETQY
TRBJ2-3 NA TRBV7-8 ASSESGNPWRGTDTQY
TRBJ2-6 TRBD1 TRBV28 ASSFPEGAPGANVLT
TRBJ2-5 TRBD1 TRBV7-3 ASSSGQGLRETQY
TRBJ2-1 NA TRBV7-9 ASSLVGSGNNEQF
TRBJ2-1 NA TRBV5-1 ASSTGINEQF
TRBJ2-1 NA TRBV5-1 ASSLASKPDEQF
TRBJ2-7 NA TRBV7-9 ASSSWTAPYEQY
TRBJ2-1 NA TRBV4-2 ASSQVRFPGNEQF
TRBJ1-5 NA TRBV2 ASQQGSNQPQH
TRBJ2-1 TRBD2 TRBV9 ASSLRTSGGPYNEQF
TRBJ2-6 TRBD1 TRBV27 ASSLSGTGGAGANVLT
TRBJ2-5 NA TRBV19 ASSIDRQETQY
TRBJ1-1 NA TRBV6-5 ASSLGAHTEAF
TRBJ1-1 NA TRBV30 AWSVHPLSRYTEAF
TRBJ1-1 NA TRBV10-3 AISGGRQGEAF
TRBJ2-7 NA TRBV5-6 ASSSNSYEQY
TRBJ2-2 NA TRBV4-1 ASRRDLNTGELF
TRBJ2-7 NA TRBV19 ASSSGEGEDEQY
TRBJ2-7 NA TRBV7-9 ASSLDARGHQY
TRBJ1-5 TRBD1 TRBV19 ASRDRGMRNQPQH
TRBJ1-1 NA TRBV30 AWGGRNFQNTEAF
TRBJ2-1 NA TRBV16 ASSQSRVHNEQF